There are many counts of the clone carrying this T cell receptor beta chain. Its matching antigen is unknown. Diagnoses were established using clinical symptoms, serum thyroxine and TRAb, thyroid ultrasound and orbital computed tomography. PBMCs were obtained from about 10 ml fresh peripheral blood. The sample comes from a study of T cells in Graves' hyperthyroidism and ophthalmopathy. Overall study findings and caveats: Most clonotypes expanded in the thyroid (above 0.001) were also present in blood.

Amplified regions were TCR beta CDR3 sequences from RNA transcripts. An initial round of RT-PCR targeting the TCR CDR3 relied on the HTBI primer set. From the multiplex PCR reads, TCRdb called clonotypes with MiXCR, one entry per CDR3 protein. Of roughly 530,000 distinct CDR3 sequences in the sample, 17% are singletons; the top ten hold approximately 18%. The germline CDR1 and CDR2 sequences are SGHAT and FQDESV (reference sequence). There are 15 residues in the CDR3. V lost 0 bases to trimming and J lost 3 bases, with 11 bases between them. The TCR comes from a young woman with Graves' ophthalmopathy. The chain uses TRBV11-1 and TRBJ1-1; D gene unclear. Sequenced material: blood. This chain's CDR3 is CASSLAEYGDTEAFF. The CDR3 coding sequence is TGTGCCAGCAGCTTAGCGGAGTACGGGGACACTGAAGCTTTCTTT.